Following are 23 T cell receptor beta chains from one sample sequenced in a study of blood T cell repertoires in COVID-19. Sequencing was performed with immunoSEQ multiplex PCR; in TCRdb, only in-frame clones are kept and a portion is missing. The sample consists of roughly 250,000 clones, 85% to 90% of them appearing once. Sequenced input: PBMCs or T cells enriched from blood (not recorded which). The receptors were sampled from a man aged 45-65 years who had been exposed to COVID-19.

The chain is built from TRBV5-1 and TRBJ2-5; D unresolved. The CDR3 loop spans 16 amino acids. Germline V CDR1 and CDR2: SGHRS, YFSETQ. Trimming shortened V by 0 bases and J by 5 bases, and 17 bases separated the two germline ends. CDR3 sequence: CASSLDAQSLWETQYF. The CDR3 region has the DNA TGCGCCAGCAGCTTGGACGCCCAAAGCCTGTGGGAGACCCAGTACTTC.

This chain connects TRBV4-1 to TRBJ2-3; possible D gene TRBD2, 6 bases. The V gene's germline CDR1 is MGHRA and CDR2 YSYEKL. V lost 1 base, J lost 5 bases, and 22 bases lay in between. CDR3 length equals 18 residues. CDR3 residues: CASSQVGVADHNQDTQYF. The CDR3 DNA reads TGCGCCAGCAGCCAAGTGGGAGTAGCGGACCACAACCAAGATACGCAGTATTTT.

The chain joins TRBV4-2 to TRBJ2-5; 8 positions match TRBD2. The CDR3 extends over 15 amino acids. Trimming took 1 base from V and 2 from J; bases not matched to a gene: 3. Germline-derived CDR1 and CDR2 are LGHNA and YNFKEQ. The CDR3 nucleotides are TGTGCCAGCAGCCAAGTATCGGGGGGGCAAGAGACCCAGTACTTC. It yields the protein CASSQVSGGQETQYF.

The chain recombines TRBV5-4 with TRBJ1-1; no clear D gene. From germline, CDR1 is SGHNT and CDR2 YYREEE (reference sequence). V lost 1 base and J 10 bases, leaving 20 bases between the germline ends. This CDR3 is built from 15 residues. The CDR3 nucleotides are TGTGCCAGCAGCTTGAGTCCTCTTTATGAGCGGGGAGCTTTCTTT. Amino acids: CASSLSPLYERGAFF.

The rearrangement joins TRBV28 to TRBJ1-5; 7 bases agree with TRBD1. Germline V gives CDR1 MDHEN, CDR2 SYDVKM. The CDR3 spans 16 residues. V lost 6 bases to trimming and J lost 4 bases; unmatched junction nucleotides: 12. CDR3 protein: CASSSGQAIGNQPQHF. For the CDR3, the DNA is TGTGCCAGCAGCAGTGGACAGGCCATAGGGAATCAGCCCCAGCATTTT.

The chain employs TRBV5-1 and TRBJ2-2, with D perhaps matching TRBD1 (5 bases). The V gene lost 0 bases and the J gene lost 2 bases, with 14 bases spanning the gap. Germline-derived CDR1 and CDR2 are SGHRS and YFSETQ. The CDR3 covers 17 residues. This chain's CDR3 is CASSLDVTGVNTGELFF. CDR3 nucleotides: TGCGCCAGCAGCTTGGACGTAACAGGAGTTAACACCGGGGAGCTGTTTTTT. The variable domain in full, completed from reference TRBV5-1 and TRBJ2-2, reads KAGVTQTPRYLIKTRGQQVTLSCSPISGHRSVSWYQQTPGQGLQFLFEYFSETQRNKGNFPGRFSGRQFSNSRSEMNVSTLELGDSALYLCASSLDVTGVNTGELFFGEGSRLTVL.

The chain couples TRBV5-8 to TRBJ1-1; TRBD1 might be the D (6 bases). CDR1 is SGHTS, CDR2 YDEGEE, per germline. The CDR3 spans 15 residues. Trimming removed 0 bases at V and 1 base at J, with 10 bases between. Here the CDR3 DNA reads TGTGCCAGCAGCTTGGGGACAGATTCGAACACTGAAGCTTTCTTT. Translation: CASSLGTDSNTEAFF.

The chain is built from TRBV2 and TRBJ1-2; 9 nucleotides agree with TRBD1. Trimming at V came to 6 bases and at J to 7 bases, leaving 9 bases not matched to a gene. There are 14 residues in the CDR3. Germline V gene sequence: CDR1 SNHLY, CDR2 FYNNEI. The CDR3 region is CASSKEQGASGYTF. In DNA, the CDR3 is TGTGCCAGCAGCAAAGAACAGGGGGCTAGTGGCTACACCTTC.

The chain has TRBV14 and TRBJ2-5; unclear D gene. Between the trimmed V and J ends, which lost 3 bases and 1 base, there was a span of 18 bases. CDR1 and CDR2 (germline): SGHDN, FVKESK. The CDR3 consists of 17 residues. For the CDR3, the DNA is TGTGCCAGCAGCCACAGTACAATTCTGGGCGTCCAAGAGACCCAGTACTTC. Protein: CASSHSTILGVQETQYF.

The rearrangement uses TRBV24-1 and TRBJ2-2, with TRBD1 matching over 9 bases. The CDR3 spans 17 residues. V was pared by 1 base and J by 1 base, with 3 bases of the junction left unmatched. Looked up from germline, CDR1 is KGHDR and CDR2 is SFDVKD. CDR3 residues: CATSDFTGGGNTGELFF. The CDR3 DNA follows: TGTGCCACCAGTGATTTCACAGGGGGCGGGAACACCGGGGAGCTGTTTTTT.

The chain has TRBV27 and TRBJ2-7; 9 bases match TRBD1. The CDR3 sequence is 13 residues long. CDR1 MNHEY and CDR2 SMNVEV come from the germline V gene (reference sequence). The J segment lost 6 bases and the V segment lost 3 bases, leaving 3 bases of the junction unmatched. Here the CDR3 DNA reads TGTGCCAGCAGTTTGGGACAGGGATCCGAGCAGTACGTC. It codes for CASSLGQGSEQYV.

The rearrangement joins TRBV7-2 to TRBJ1-5; D is undetermined. There are 15 residues in the CDR3. The germline CDR1 and CDR2 sequences are SGHTA and FQGNSA. With 4 bases removed from V and 3 bases from J, the gap between germline ends came to 13 bases. CDR3 sequence reads: CASSYNGIPNQPQHF. The CDR3 DNA reads as TGTGCCAGCAGCTACAACGGGATCCCCAATCAGCCCCAGCATTTT.

The V and J genes are TRBV4-1 and TRBJ1-1, with D unclear. Germline CDR1 reads MGHRA; CDR2 reads YSYEKL. V was cut by 4 bases and J by 4 bases, with 16 bases left in between. This CDR3 contains 15 residues. The CDR3, as DNA: TGCGCCAGCAGCCCTCTCGGGGAGAGGACCACTGAAGCTTTCTTT. Amino acid sequence: CASSPLGERTTEAFF.

V and J are TRBV28 and TRBJ1-2; TRBD1 might be the D (5 bases). V lost 0 bases and J lost 2, with 10 bases in between. Germline-derived CDR1 and CDR2 are MDHEN and SYDVKM. CDR3 length: 15 amino acids. Here the CDR3 reads CASSLWLGANYGYTF. The DNA for the CDR3 is TGTGCCAGCAGTTTATGGCTAGGGGCAAACTATGGCTACACCTTC.

The CDR3: CASSSSGDGTDTQYF. CDR3 DNA: TGTGCCAGCAGTTCCTCAGGGGATGGCACAGATACGCAGTATTTT. The J gene is TRBJ2-3, the V gene TRBV28; possible D gene TRBD1, 6 bases. Trimming removed 4 bases from V and 1 base from J, with 12 bases in between. The CDR3 is 15 residues long. Germline CDR1 is MDHEN and CDR2 is SYDVKM.

The V and J genes are TRBV27 and TRBJ1-6, with 8 bases matching TRBD1. CDR1 and CDR2 (germline): MNHEY, SMNVEV (reference sequence). The CDR3 spans 17 residues. The V segment lost 6 bases and the J segment 8 bases; nucleotides outside the gene matches: 15. The CDR3 loop reads CASSRAGGLRLDSPLHF. The CDR3 bases are TGTGCCAGCAGCCGGGCAGGGGGCCTGCGGTTGGATTCACCCCTCCACTTT.

Worth noting for this clone: Other DNA sequences in the same sample also yield this CDR3. The V gene is TRBV5-1, the J gene TRBJ2-5, with D tentatively TRBD2 (5 bases). The V gene lost 5 bases and the J gene lost 5 bases, with 16 bases spanning the gap. The CDR3 runs 14 residues. CDR1 is SGHRS and CDR2 is YFSETQ in the germline V gene. CDR3 DNA: TGCGCCAGCAGTCTTGAGGGATTCGGTGAGACCCAGTACTTC. Protein product: CASSLEGFGETQYF.

The table lists this clone with many counts. J is TRBJ1-3 and V is TRBV7-9; no clear D gene. Germline CDR1 reads SEHNR; CDR2 reads FQNEAQ (reference sequence). Trimming took off 1 base at V and 0 bases at J, with 13 bases between the two ends. There are 17 residues in the CDR3. The CDR3: CASSLVLGTSSGNTIYF. In nucleotides, the CDR3 is TGTGCCAGCAGCTTAGTCCTCGGTACGAGCTCTGGAAACACCATATATTTT.

V and J are TRBV19 and TRBJ2-7; a possible D gene is TRBD2 (6 bases). CDR1 LNHDA and CDR2 SQIVND come from the germline V gene (reference sequence). The ends were cut back, 5 bases at V and 4 bases at J, with 12 bases in the middle. This CDR3 is built from 13 residues. The CDR3, as DNA: TGTGCCAGTAGTCGCGGGGCGAAGTACGAGCAGTACTTC. Protein product: CASSRGAKYEQYF.

This chain uses TRBV5-1 with TRBJ1-4; D remains unclear. The CDR3 loop spans 14 amino acids. Trimming shortened V by 4 bases and J by 7 bases, and 14 bases separated the two germline ends. The germline V gene has CDR1 SGHRS and CDR2 YFSETQ. The CDR3 nucleotides read TGCGCCAGCAGCCTGAATCGTCCGGGTGAAAAACTGTTTTTT. This codes for CASSLNRPGEKLFF.

The chain recombines TRBV10-3 with TRBJ1-2, with TRBD1 as a possible D gene (6 bases). V was pared by 6 bases and J by 1 base, with 21 bases between. The CDR3 length is 17 residues. Germline V CDR1 and CDR2: ENHRY, SYGVKD. The CDR3 DNA follows: TGTGCCATCAGGCCATCGACAGGTCGATTCGTTAACTATGGCTACACCTTC. Translating gives CAIRPSTGRFVNYGYTF.

The V gene is TRBV10-1, the J gene TRBJ1-5, with D possibly being TRBD1 (6 bases). In germline, CDR1 is WNHNN, CDR2 SYGVQD (reference sequence). This CDR3 spans 14 amino acids. V lost 4 bases to trimming and J lost 7 bases, with 14 bases between them. CDR3: CASSGYRAKQPQHF. The CDR3 coding sequence is TGCGCCAGCAGTGGGTACAGGGCGAAGCAGCCCCAGCATTTT.

V gene TRBV29-1 combines with J gene TRBJ2-3; D is unresolved. The germline V and J ends were trimmed by 6 bases and 4 bases, with 8 bases remaining between them. The CDR3 totals 11 residues. The germline CDR1 and CDR2 sequences are SQVTM and ANQGSEA. The CDR3 region is CSVGQADTQYF. The CDR3 nucleotides read TGCAGCGTCGGTCAAGCAGATACGCAGTATTTT.